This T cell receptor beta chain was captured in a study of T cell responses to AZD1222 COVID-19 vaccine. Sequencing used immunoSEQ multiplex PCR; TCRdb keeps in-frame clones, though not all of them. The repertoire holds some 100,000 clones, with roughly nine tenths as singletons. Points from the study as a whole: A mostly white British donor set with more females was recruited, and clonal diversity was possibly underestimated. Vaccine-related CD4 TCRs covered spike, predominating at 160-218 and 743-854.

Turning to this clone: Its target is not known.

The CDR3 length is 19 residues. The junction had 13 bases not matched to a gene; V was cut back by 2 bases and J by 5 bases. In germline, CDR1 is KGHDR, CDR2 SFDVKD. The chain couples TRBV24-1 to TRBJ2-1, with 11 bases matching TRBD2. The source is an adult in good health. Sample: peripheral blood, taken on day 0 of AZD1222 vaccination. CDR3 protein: CATSDCEFPGLAAHNEQFF. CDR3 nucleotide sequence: TGTGCCACCAGTGATTGTGAGTTTCCGGGACTAGCGGCCCACAATGAGCAGTTCTTC.